The next 9 T cell receptor beta chains were all read from a single sample in a study of T cells after yellow fever vaccination. Via MiXCR, TCRdb re-called the 5' RACE reads, giving one row per CDR3 protein. The table shows 500,000 to 650,000 distinct CDR3 sequences, with 9% to 15% occurring only once. The material was PBMCs, obtained on the day of the yellow fever booster vaccination. The receptors here all came from a man in his thirties or forties who received the YFV17D yellow fever vaccine.

The rearrangement links TRBV7-2 to TRBJ1-6; D possibly corresponds to TRBD1 (5 bases). Per the germline V gene, CDR1 is SGHTA and CDR2 is FQGNSA. With 8 bases removed from V and 6 bases from J, the gap between germline ends came to 14 bases. The CDR3 has 14 residues. CDR3 bases: TGTGCCAGCTTCGCGGGGACCGGTAATTCACCCCTCCACTTT. Its translation is CASFAGTGNSPLHF.

Only one count was recorded for this clonotype. This chain links TRBV20-1 with TRBJ2-4; 9 positions match TRBD1. V dropped 6 bases and J dropped 7; count of bases not matched to a gene: 10. Germline V gene sequence: CDR1 DFQATT, CDR2 SNEGSKA (reference sequence). This CDR3 is 14 amino acids long. CDR3 region: CSAGAQGAVNIQYF. CDR3 bases: TGCAGTGCGGGAGCACAGGGGGCTGTTAACATTCAGTACTTC.

This clonotype was seen more than once but under ten times. The gene calls are TRBV11-2 and TRBJ2-3; D is ambiguous. V gave up 0 bases and J gave up 2 bases, with 9 bases separating them. CDR1 is SGHAT, CDR2 FQNNGV, per germline. The CDR3 runs 15 residues. The DNA of the CDR3 is TGTGCCAGCAGCTTAGATCTTCTAATCACAGATACGCAGTATTTT. Amino acid sequence: CASSLDLLITDTQYF.

The V gene is TRBV6-5, the J gene TRBJ2-5; D might be TRBD1 (7 bases). V was pared by 3 bases and J by 5 bases, with 16 bases between. Per the germline V gene, CDR1 is MNHEY and CDR2 is SVGAGI. This CDR3 is built from 15 residues. This chain's CDR3 is CASSYKAGGPETQYF. DNA for the CDR3: TGTGCCAGCAGTTATAAGGCAGGGGGGCCGGAGACCCAGTACTTC.

This clonotype has ten or more counts. The chain has TRBV19 and TRBJ2-7; TRBD2 agrees at 8 bases. Per germline, CDR1 LNHDA and CDR2 SQIVND (reference sequence). V shed 6 bases and J 7 bases; nucleotides not matched to a gene: 8. The CDR3 contains 13 residues. CDR3 residues: CASRRAGAGEQYF. The CDR3 DNA sequence: TGTGCCAGTAGGAGAGCGGGAGCTGGGGAGCAGTACTTC.

A single count supports this clonotype. The genes are TRBV5-1 and TRBJ2-3; tentatively, D is TRBD2 (5 bases). V lost 4 bases and J lost 5, with 17 bases in between. From germline, CDR1 is SGHRS and CDR2 YFSETQ. The CDR3 has 15 amino acids. The CDR3 region has the DNA TGCGCCAGCAGCCTGCTCGTAAATCGGGGAGATACGCAGTATTTT. Amino acid sequence: CASSLLVNRGDTQYF.

The gene calls are TRBV5-6 and TRBJ2-3, with TRBD2 matching over 11 bases. V lost 4 bases, J lost 2 bases, and 9 bases stayed unmatched. The CDR3 runs 17 residues. Germline V gives CDR1 SGHDT, CDR2 YYEEEE. The CDR3 DNA follows: TGTGCCAGCAGCCACGGGACTAGCGGAAGTTTCACAGATACGCAGTATTTT. Translating gives CASSHGTSGSFTDTQYF.

This clonotype occurred many times. This chain connects TRBV5-6 to TRBJ2-3; D ambiguous. V lost 6 bases and J 6 bases, leaving 14 bases between the germline ends. Germline V gene lookup returns CDR1 SGHDT and CDR2 YYEEEE. The CDR3 covers 13 residues. The CDR3 DNA reads TGTGCCAGCAACTTTGGGATCGCGGATACGCAGTATTTT. It translates to CASNFGIADTQYF.

This clonotype has just a few counts. The chain recombines TRBV27 with TRBJ2-2, with 7 positions matching TRBD2. This CDR3 is 14 amino acids long. With V trimmed by 0 bases and J by 7 bases, 2 bases remained unmatched. The V gene's germline CDR1 is MNHEY and CDR2 SMNVEV (reference sequence). CDR3 amino acids: CASSLSSSGGELFF. The CDR3 region has the DNA TGTGCCAGCAGTTTATCGTCTAGCGGCGGGGAGCTGTTTTTT.